Here is one T cell receptor (beta chain) with its context. The data were taken from a study of T cell responses to AZD1222 COVID-19 vaccine. Sequencing used immunoSEQ multiplex PCR; TCRdb keeps in-frame clones, though not all of them. The sample holds over 150,000 clones; 85% to 90% are singletons and the top ten take roughly 11%. V lost 11 bases and J 5 bases, leaving 21 bases between the germline ends. The CDR3 length is 15 residues. Germline V gene data show CDR1 as MNHEY and CDR2 as SVGAGI. V is TRBV6-5 and J is TRBJ1-4; TRBD1 might be the D (6 bases). The sequence came from an adult who received the AZD1222 COVID-19 vaccine. Specimen: peripheral blood, collected 28 days after the second AZD1222 dose. The CDR3 here is CAGRAGTTINEKLFF. CDR3 sequence (DNA): TGTGCCGGTAGGGCAGGGACAACCATAAATGAAAAACTGTTTTTT.